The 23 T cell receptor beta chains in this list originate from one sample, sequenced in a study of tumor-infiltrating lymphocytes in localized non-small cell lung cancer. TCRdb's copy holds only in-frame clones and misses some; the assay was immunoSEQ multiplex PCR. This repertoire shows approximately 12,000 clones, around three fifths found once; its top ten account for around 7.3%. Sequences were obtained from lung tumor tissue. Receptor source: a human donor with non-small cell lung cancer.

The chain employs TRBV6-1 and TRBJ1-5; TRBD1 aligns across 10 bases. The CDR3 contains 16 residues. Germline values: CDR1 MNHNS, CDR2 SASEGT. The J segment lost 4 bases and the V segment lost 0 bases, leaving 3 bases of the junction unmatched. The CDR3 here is CASSEAWTGGNQPQHF. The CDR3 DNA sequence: TGTGCCAGCAGTGAAGCATGGACAGGGGGGAATCAGCCCCAGCATTTT.

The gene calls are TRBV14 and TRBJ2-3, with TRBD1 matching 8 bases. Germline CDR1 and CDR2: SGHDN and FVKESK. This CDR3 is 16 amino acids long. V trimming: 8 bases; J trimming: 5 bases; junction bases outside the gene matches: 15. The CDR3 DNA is TGTGCCAGCGCGGCATTCGGGACAGGCACGGGAGATACGCAGTATTTT. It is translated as CASAAFGTGTGDTQYF.

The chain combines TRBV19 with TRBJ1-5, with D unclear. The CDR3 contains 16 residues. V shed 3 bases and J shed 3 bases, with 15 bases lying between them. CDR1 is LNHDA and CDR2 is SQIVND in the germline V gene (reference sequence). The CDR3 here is CASSISSRALNQPQHF. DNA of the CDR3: TGTGCCAGTAGTATTTCATCAAGGGCTCTCAATCAGCCCCAGCATTTT.

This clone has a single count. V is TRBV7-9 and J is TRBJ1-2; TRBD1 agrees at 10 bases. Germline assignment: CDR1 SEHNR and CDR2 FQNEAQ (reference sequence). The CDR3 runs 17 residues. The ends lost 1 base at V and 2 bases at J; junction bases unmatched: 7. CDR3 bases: TGTGCCAGCAGCTTAGGATTCCGGGACAGGGGAAACTATGGCTACACCTTC. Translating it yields CASSLGFRDRGNYGYTF.

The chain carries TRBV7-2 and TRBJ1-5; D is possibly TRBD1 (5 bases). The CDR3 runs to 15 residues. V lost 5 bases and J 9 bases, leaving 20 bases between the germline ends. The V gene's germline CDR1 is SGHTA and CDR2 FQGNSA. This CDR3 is CASSRGAGTEWPQHF. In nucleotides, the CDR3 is TGTGCCAGCAGCCGCGGGGCAGGGACCGAATGGCCCCAGCATTTT.

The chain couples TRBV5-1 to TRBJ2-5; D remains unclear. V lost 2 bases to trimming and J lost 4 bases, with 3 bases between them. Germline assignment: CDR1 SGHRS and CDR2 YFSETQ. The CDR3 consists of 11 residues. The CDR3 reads CASSFGETQYF. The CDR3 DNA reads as TGCGCCAGCAGCTTTGGAGAGACCCAGTACTTC. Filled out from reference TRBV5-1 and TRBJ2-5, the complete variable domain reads KAGVTQTPRYLIKTRGQQVTLSCSPISGHRSVSWYQQTPGQGLQFLFEYFSETQRNKGNFPGRFSGRQFSNSRSEMNVSTLELGDSALYLCASSFGETQYFGPGTRLLVL.

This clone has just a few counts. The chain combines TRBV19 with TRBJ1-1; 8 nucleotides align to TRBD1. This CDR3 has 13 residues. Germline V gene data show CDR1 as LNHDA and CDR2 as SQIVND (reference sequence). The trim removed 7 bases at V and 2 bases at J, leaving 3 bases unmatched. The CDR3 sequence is CASTDRGNTEAFF. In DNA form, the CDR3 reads TGTGCCAGTACCGACAGGGGAAACACTGAAGCTTTCTTT.

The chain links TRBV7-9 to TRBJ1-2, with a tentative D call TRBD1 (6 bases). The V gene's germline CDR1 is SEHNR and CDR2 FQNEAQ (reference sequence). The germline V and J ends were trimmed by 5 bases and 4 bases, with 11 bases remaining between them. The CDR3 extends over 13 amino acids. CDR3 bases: TGTGCCAGCAGCAACGGACAGCGCTATGGCTACACCTTC. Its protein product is CASSNGQRYGYTF.

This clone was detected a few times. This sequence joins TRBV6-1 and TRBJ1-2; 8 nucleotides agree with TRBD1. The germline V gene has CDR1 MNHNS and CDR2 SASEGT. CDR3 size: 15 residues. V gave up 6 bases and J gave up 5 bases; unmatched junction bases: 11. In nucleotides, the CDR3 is TGTGCCAGCAGGGGTGAGGACAGGGAGTATTATGGCTACACCTTC. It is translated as CASRGEDREYYGYTF.

CDR3 protein: CASRMGPGRWTDTQYF. The DNA of the CDR3 is TGTGCCAGCAGGATGGGACCGGGGAGATGGACAGATACGCAGTATTTT. This chain uses TRBV27 with TRBJ2-3; either TRBD1 or TRBD2 may supply D (5 bases each). Between the trimmed V and J ends, which lost 6 bases and 3 bases, there was a span of 19 bases. CDR3 size: 16 residues. Germline CDR1 is MNHEY and CDR2 is SMNVEV (reference sequence).

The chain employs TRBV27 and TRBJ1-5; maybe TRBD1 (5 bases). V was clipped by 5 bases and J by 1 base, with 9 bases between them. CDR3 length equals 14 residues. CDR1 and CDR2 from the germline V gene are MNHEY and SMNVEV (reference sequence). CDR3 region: CASSPGWSNQPQHF. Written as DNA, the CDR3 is TGTGCCAGCAGTCCAGGGTGGAGCAATCAGCCCCAGCATTTT.

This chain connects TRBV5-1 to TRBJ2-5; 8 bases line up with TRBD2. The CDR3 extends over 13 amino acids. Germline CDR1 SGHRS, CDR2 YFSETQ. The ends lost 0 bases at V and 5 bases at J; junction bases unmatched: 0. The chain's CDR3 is CASSLAGGETQYF. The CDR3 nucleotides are TGCGCCAGCAGCTTGGCGGGGGGGGAGACCCAGTACTTC.

CDR3 coding DNA: TGCGCCAGCAGCTTGGCGGACAGTTACCGGGATAAACTGTTTTTT. As protein: CASSLADSYRDKLFF. The chain combines TRBV5-1 with TRBJ1-4; D is possibly TRBD1 (6 bases). The ends were cut back, 0 bases at V and 11 bases at J, with 17 bases in the middle. CDR1 is SGHRS, CDR2 YFSETQ, per germline. The CDR3 sequence is 15 residues long.

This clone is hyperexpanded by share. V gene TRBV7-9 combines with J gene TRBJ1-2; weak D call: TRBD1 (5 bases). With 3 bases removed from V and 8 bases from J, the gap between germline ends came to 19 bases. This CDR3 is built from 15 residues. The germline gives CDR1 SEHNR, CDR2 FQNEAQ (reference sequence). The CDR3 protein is CASSFPPGRETGYTF. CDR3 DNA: TGTGCCAGCAGCTTTCCACCGGGACGAGAAACAGGCTACACCTTC.

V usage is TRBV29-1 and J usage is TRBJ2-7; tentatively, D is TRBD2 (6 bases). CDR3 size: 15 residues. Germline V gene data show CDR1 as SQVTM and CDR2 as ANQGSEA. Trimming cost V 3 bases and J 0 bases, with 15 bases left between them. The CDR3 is CSVEGSGTRSYEQYF. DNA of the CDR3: TGCAGCGTTGAGGGATCCGGGACTCGCTCCTACGAGCAGTACTTC.

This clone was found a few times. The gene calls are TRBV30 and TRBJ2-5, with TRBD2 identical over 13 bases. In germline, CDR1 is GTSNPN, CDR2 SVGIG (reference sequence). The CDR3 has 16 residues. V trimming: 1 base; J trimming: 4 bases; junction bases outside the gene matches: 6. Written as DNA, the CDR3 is TGTGCCTGGAGTGACTGGACTAGCGGGAGTAGAGAGACCCAGTACTTC. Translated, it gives CAWSDWTSGSRETQYF.

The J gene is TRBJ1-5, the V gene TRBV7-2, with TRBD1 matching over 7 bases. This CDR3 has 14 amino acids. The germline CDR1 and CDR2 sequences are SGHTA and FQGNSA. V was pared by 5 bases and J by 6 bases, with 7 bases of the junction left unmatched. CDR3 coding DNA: TGTGCCAGCAGCGATGCAGGGGGAATTCAGCCCCAGCATTTT. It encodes CASSDAGGIQPQHF.

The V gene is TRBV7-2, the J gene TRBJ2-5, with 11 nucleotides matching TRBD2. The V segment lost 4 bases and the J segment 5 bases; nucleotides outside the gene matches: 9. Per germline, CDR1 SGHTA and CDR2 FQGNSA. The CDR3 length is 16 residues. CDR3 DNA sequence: TGTGCCAGCAGCTCTATAGCGGGGGGGTCCTTTGAGACCCAGTACTTC. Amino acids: CASSSIAGGSFETQYF.

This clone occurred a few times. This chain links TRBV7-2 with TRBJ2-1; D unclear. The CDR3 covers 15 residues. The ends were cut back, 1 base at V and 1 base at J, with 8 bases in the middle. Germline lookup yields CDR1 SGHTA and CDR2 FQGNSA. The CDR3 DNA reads TGTGCCAGCAGCTTAGTGAAGGGATCCTACAATGAGCAGTTCTTC. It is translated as CASSLVKGSYNEQFF.

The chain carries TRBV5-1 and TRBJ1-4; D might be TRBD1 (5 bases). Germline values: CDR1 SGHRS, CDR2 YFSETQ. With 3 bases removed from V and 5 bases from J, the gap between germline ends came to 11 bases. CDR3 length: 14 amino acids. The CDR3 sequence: CASSSGRVNEKLFF. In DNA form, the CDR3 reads TGCGCCAGCAGCTCGGGACGGGTGAATGAAAAACTGTTTTTT.

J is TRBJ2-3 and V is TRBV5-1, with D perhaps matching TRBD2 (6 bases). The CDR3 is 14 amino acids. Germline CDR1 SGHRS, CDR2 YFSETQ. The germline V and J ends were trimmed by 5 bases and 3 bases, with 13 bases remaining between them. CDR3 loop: CASSLFLATDTQYF. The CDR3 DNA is TGCGCCAGCAGTCTTTTCCTAGCGACAGATACGCAGTATTTT.

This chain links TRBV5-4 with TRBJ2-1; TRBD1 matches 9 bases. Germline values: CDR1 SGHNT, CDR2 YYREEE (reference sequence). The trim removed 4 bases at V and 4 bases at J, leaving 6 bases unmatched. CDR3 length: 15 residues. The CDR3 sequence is CASSQTGTGYNEQFF. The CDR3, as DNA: TGTGCCAGCAGCCAGACCGGGACAGGGTACAATGAGCAGTTCTTC.

The CDR3: CASSQTGVGANVLTF. The CDR3 DNA reads as TGTGCCAGCTCACAAACAGGGGTCGGGGCCAACGTCCTGACTTTC. The chain recombines TRBV18 with TRBJ2-6; 7 positions agree with TRBD1. CDR3 length: 15 amino acids. V lost 4 bases and J lost 4; bases outside the gene matches: 4. In germline, CDR1 is KGHSH, CDR2 LQKENI.